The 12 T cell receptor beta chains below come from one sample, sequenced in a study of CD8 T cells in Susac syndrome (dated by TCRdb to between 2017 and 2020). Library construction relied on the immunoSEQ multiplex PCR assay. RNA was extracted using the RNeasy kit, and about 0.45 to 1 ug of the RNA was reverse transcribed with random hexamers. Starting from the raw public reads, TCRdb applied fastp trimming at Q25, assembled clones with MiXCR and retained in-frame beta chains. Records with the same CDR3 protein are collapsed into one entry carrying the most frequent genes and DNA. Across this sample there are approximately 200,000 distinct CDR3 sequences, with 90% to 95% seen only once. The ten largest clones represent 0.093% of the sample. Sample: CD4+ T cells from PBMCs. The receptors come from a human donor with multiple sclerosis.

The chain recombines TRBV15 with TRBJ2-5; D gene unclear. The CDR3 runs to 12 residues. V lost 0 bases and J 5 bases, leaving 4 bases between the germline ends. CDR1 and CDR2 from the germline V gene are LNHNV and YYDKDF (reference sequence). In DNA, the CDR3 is TGTGCCACCAGCAGAGACACCGAGACCCAGTACTTC. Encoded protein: CATSRDTETQYF.

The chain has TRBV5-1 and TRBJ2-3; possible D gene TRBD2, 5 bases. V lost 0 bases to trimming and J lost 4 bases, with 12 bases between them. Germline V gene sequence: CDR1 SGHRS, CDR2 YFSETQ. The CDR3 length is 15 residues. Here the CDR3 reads CASSLALTGSDTQYF. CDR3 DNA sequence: TGCGCCAGCAGCTTGGCGCTGACGGGGTCAGATACGCAGTATTTT.

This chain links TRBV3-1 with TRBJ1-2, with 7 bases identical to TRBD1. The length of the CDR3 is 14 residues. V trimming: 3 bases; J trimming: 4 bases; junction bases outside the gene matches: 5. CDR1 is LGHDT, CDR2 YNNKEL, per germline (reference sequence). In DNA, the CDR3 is TGTGCCAGCAGCCAGGGGGACAGATTCTATGGCTACACCTTC. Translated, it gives CASSQGDRFYGYTF.

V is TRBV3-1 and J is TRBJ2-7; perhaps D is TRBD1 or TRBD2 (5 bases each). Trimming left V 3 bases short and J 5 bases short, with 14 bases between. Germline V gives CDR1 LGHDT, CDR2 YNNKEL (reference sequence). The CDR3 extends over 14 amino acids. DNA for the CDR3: TGTGCCAGCAGCCACTCAGGGAGTGGGGACGAGCAGTACTTC. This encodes CASSHSGSGDEQYF.

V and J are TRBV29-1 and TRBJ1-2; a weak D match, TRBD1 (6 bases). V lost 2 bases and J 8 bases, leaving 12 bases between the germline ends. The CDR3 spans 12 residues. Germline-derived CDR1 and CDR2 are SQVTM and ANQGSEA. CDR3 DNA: TGCAGCGTTGAAAGGGAGGGGGTCGGCTACACCTTC. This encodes CSVEREGVGYTF.

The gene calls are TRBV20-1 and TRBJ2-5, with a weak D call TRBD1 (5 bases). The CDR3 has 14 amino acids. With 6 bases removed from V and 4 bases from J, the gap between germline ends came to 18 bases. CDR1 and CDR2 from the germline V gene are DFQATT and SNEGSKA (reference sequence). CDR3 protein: CSAVDRRIGETQYF. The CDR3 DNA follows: TGCAGTGCCGTCGACAGACGGATAGGAGAGACCCAGTACTTC.

The CDR3 nucleotides are TGTGCCACCAGCAGAGATTTGGGTCCGAAATACGATAATTCACCCCTCCACTTT. It translates to CATSRDLGPKYDNSPLHF. The chain couples TRBV15 to TRBJ1-6, with D unclear. There are 18 residues in the CDR3. V was shortened by 0 bases and J by 5 bases, with 17 bases between the two germline ends. Germline V gives CDR1 LNHNV, CDR2 YYDKDF (reference sequence).

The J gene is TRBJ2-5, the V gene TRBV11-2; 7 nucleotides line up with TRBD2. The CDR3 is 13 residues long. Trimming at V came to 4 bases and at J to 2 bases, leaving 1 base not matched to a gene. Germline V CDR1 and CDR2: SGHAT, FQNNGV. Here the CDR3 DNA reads TGTGCCAGCAGCTCTAGCGGTCAAGAGACCCAGTACTTC. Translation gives CASSSSGQETQYF.

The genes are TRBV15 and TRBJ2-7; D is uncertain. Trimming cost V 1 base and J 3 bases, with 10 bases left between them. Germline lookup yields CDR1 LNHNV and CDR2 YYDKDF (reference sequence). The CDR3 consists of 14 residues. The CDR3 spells CATSRGNPNYEQYF. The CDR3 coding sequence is TGTGCCACCAGCAGAGGTAACCCCAACTACGAGCAGTACTTC.

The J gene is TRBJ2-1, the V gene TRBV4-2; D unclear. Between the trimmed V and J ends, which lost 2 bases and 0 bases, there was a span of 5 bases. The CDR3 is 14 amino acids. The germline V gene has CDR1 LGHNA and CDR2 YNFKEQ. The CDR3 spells CASSQSPSYNEQFF. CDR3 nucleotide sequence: TGTGCCAGCAGCCAATCCCCCTCCTACAATGAGCAGTTCTTC.

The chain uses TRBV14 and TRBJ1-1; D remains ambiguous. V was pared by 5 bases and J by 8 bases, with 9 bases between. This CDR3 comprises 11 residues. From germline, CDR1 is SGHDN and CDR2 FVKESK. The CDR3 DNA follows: TGTGCCAGCAGCGGATCGCTGGAAGCTTTCTTT. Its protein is CASSGSLEAFF.

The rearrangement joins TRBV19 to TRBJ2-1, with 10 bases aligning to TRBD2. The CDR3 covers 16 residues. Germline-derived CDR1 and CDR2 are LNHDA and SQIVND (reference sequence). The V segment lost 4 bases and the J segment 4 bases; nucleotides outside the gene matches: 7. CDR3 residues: CASSTYGLAEYNEQFF. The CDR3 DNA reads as TGTGCCAGTAGTACCTACGGACTAGCGGAATACAATGAGCAGTTCTTC.